The clone carrying this T cell receptor beta chain was recorded at least ten times. Its antigen is not identified. Both blood RNA, taken from unsorted whole blood, and germline DNA were extracted. The template, about 510 ng total RNA, yielded TCR beta cDNA made with a constant-region primer. Nested multiplex PCR, run for three rounds with slightly modified ARM-PCR, yielded TCR beta libraries. It was with TRBV1-TRBV30 forward primers and a C-beta reverse primer that the first two PCR rounds were run, at around 10 cycles each. Each CDR3 protein gets one entry after TCRdb re-called the multiplex PCR reads with MiXCR. The repertoire holds a few hundred thousand distinct CDR3 sequences, with around three fifths as singletons. These data belong to a study of tumor-infiltrating lymphocytes in primary liver carcinoma. CDR1 is SQVTM and CDR2 is ANQGSEA in the germline V gene. Deletions cut 6 bases from V and 0 bases from J, with 8 bases between. The CDR3 is 12 amino acids.

Regarding the study as a whole: Bulk, unsorted sampling meant CD4+ and CD8+ repertoires went uncompared.

Material: peripheral blood. This chain links TRBV29-1 with TRBJ1-1; no reliable D call. The TCR sequence derives from a woman aged 25 to 39 with primary liver carcinoma and hepatitis B virus infection. The CDR3 is CSVRDLNTEAFF. In DNA, the CDR3 is TGCAGCGTCCGGGATCTGAACACTGAAGCTTTCTTT.